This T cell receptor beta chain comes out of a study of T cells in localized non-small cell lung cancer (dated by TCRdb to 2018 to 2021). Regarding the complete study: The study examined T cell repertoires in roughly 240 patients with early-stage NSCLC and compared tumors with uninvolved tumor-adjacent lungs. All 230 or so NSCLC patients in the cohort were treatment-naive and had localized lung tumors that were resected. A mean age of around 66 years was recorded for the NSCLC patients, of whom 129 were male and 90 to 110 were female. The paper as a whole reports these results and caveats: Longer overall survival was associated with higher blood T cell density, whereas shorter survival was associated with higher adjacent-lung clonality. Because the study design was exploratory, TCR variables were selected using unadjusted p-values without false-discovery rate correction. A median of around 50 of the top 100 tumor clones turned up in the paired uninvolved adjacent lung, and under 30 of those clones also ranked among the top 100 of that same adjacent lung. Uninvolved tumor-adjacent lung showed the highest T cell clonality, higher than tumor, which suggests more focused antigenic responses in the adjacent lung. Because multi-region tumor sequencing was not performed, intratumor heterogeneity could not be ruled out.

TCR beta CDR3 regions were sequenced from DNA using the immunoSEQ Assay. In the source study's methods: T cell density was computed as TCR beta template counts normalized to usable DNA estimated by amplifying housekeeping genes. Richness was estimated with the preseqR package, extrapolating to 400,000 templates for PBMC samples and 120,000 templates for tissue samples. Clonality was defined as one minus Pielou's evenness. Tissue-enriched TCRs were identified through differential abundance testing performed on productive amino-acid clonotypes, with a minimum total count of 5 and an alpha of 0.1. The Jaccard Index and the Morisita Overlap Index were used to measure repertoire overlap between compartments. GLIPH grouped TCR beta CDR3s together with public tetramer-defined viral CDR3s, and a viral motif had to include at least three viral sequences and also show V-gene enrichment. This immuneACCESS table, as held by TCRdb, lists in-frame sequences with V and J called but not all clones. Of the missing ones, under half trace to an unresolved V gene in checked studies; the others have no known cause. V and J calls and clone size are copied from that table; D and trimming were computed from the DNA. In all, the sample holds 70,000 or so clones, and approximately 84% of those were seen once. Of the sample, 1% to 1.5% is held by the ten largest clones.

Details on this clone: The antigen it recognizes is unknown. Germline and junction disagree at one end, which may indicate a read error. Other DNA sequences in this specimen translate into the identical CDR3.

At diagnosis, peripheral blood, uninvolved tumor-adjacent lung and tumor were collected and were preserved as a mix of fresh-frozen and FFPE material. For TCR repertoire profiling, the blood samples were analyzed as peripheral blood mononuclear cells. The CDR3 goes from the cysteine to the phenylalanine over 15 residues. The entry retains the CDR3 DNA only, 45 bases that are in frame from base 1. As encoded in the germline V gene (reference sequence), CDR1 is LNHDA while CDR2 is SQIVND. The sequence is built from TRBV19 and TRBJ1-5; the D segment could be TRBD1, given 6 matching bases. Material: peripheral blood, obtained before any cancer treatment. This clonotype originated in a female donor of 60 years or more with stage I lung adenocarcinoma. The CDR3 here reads CASQRGYREDQPQHF. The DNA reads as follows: TGTGCCAGTCAACGTGGTTACAGGGAGGACCAGCCCCAGCACTTT.